Sequencing of this T cell receptor beta chain was carried out in a study of monozygotic twins with inflammatory bowel disease. The template switching step added UMIs that contained a 6-nucleotide sample barcode. TCRdb reprocessed the 5' RACE reads and keeps a single row for each CDR3 protein, giving no DNA. The repertoire table contains about 330,000 distinct CDR3 sequences. Germline loops: CDR1 MDHEN, CDR2 SYDVKM. The CDR3 loop spans 17 amino acids. The chain combines TRBV28 with TRBJ2-2; TCRdb calls TRBD1, which cannot be checked without DNA. The receptor was isolated from a human donor with ulcerative colitis or Crohn's disease, or a healthy co-twin of an affected twin (not recorded which). Material: blood. The CDR3: CASTGTGTRRNTGELFF. Together with reference TRBV28 and TRBJ2-2, the CDR3 gives the full variable domain: DVKVTQSSRYLVKRTGEKVFLECVQDMDHENMFWYRQDPGLGLRLIYFSYDVKMKEKGDIPEGYSVSREKKERFSLILESASTNQTSMYLCASTGTGTRRNTGELFFGEGSRLTVL.